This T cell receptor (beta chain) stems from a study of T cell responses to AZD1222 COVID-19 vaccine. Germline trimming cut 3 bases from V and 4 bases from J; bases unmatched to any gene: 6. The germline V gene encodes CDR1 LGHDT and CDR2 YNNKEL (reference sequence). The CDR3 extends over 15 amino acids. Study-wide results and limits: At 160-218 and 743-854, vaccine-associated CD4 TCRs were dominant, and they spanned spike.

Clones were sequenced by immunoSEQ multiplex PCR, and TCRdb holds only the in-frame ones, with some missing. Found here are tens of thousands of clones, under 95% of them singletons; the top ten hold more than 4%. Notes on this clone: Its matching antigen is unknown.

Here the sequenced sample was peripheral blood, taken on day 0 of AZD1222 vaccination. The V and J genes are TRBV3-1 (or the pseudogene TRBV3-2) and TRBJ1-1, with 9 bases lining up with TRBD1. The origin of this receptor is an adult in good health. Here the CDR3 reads CASSQTTGGITEAFF. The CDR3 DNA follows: TGTGCCAGCAGCCAGACGACAGGGGGAATCACTGAAGCTTTCTTT.